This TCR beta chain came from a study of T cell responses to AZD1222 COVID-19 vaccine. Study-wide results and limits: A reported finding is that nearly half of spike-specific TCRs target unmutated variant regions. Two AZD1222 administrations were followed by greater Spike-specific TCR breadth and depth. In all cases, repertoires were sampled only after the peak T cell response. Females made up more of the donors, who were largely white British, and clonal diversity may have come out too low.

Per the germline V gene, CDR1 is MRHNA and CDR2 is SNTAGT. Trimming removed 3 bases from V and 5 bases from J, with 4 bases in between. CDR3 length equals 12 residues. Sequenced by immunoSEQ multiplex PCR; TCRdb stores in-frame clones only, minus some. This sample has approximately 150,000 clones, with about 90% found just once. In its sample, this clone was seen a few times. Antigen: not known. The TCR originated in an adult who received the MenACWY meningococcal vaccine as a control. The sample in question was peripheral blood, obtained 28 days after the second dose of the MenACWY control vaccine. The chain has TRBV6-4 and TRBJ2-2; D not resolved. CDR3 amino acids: CASSEGTGELFF. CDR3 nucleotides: TGTGCCAGCAGTGAAGGGACCGGGGAGCTGTTTTTT.